The 28 T cell receptor beta chains below were found in one sample sequenced in a study of early T cells in non-severe SARS-CoV-2 infection. TCRdb recomputed calls from the 5' RACE reads with MiXCR, one row per CDR3 protein. This sample carries 30,000 to 40,000 distinct CDR3 sequences, roughly 5.9% of them seen once, and the ten largest clones take 5.3%. Sequences were obtained from whole blood. Receptors originate from an adult who was a healthcare worker with PCR-confirmed SARS-CoV-2 infection or an uninfected control (not recorded which).

This clonotype was detected many times. The chain joins TRBV6-2 or TRBV6-3 to TRBJ1-5, with D unresolved. This CDR3 spans 14 amino acids. V lost 6 bases, J lost 0 bases, and 9 bases lay in between. CDR1 and CDR2 (germline): MNHEY, SVGEGT. CDR3 protein: CASSTAYSNQPQHF. CDR3 in DNA: TGTGCCAGCAGCACGGCCTATAGCAATCAGCCCCAGCATTTT.

The gene calls are TRBV5-1 and TRBJ2-3; no reliable D call. This CDR3 region has 12 residues. V gave up 0 bases and J gave up 5 bases, with 4 bases separating them. Germline V gives CDR1 SGHRS, CDR2 YFSETQ. The CDR3, as DNA: TGCGCCAGCAGCTTGGTGGGAGATACGCAGTATTTT. Translation: CASSLVGDTQYF.

The sample holds many counts of this clonotype. V is TRBV18 and J is TRBJ2-1; TRBD1 matches at 11 bases. V was pared by 3 bases and J by 0 bases, with 4 bases of the junction left unmatched. CDR3 length: 17 residues. CDR1 is KGHSH, CDR2 LQKENI, per germline. Written as DNA, the CDR3 is TGTGCCAGCTCACCGAGGACAGGGGGCAGCTCCTACAATGAGCAGTTCTTC. Translating it yields CASSPRTGGSSYNEQFF.

This clonotype has just a few counts. The DNA of the CDR3 is TGTGCCAGCAGCCTTGTGCTGGGTACCCTCGCCCACGAGCAGTACGTC. As protein: CASSLVLGTLAHEQYV. The chain employs TRBV7-2 and TRBJ2-7; unclear D gene. Trimming took 5 bases from V and 5 from J, leaving 22 bases between them. The germline gives CDR1 SGHTA, CDR2 FQGNSA. This CDR3 is 16 amino acids long.

This clonotype was counted at least ten times. The chain is built from TRBV4-2 and TRBJ2-3; D uncertain. Germline-derived CDR1 and CDR2 are LGHNA and YNFKEQ. The CDR3 runs to 15 residues. V lost 1 base to trimming and J lost 0 bases, with 8 bases between them. CDR3 sequence (DNA): TGTGCCAGCAGCCAAGTCTTCTCAAGCACAGATACGCAGTATTTT. Protein: CASSQVFSSTDTQYF.

This clonotype was seen a handful of times. The chain has TRBV7-9 and TRBJ2-1; 8 positions match TRBD2. In germline, CDR1 is SEHNR, CDR2 FQNEAQ (reference sequence). This CDR3 comprises 17 residues. V was clipped by 6 bases and J by 0 bases; unmatched bases: 10. The CDR3 loop is CASSSREGFSSYNEQFF. In DNA form, the CDR3 reads TGTGCCAGCAGTTCCCGGGAGGGCTTTAGCTCCTACAATGAGCAGTTCTTC.

Judged by abundance, this clonotype is medium-sized. The chain is built from TRBV14 and TRBJ2-3, with a weak D call TRBD2 (6 bases). This CDR3 spans 18 amino acids. V shed 0 bases and J shed 4 bases, with 20 bases lying between them. Per the germline V gene, CDR1 is SGHDN and CDR2 is FVKESK. This CDR3 reads CASSQEHKVFGSPDTQYF. Written as DNA, the CDR3 is TGTGCCAGCAGCCAAGAGCACAAAGTCTTCGGGAGTCCAGATACGCAGTATTTT.

Many counts were recorded for this clonotype. V gene TRBV12-3 or TRBV12-4 combines with J gene TRBJ2-7; 7 positions agree with TRBD1. V shed 3 bases and J 5 bases; nucleotides not matched to a gene: 4. This CDR3 region has 13 residues. CDR3 sequence: CASSFEGAHEQYF. Here the CDR3 DNA reads TGTGCCAGCAGTTTCGAGGGGGCCCACGAGCAGTACTTC.

This clonotype has just a few counts. The chain combines TRBV7-9 with TRBJ1-3, with D perhaps TRBD1 (5 bases). Trimming left V 5 bases short and J 4 bases short, with 15 bases between. There are 15 residues in the CDR3. Germline CDR1 reads SEHNR; CDR2 reads FQNEAQ (reference sequence). The CDR3 coding sequence is TGTGCCAGCAGCCCCTCCGGGGGGGTCGGAAACACCATATATTTT. It yields the protein CASSPSGGVGNTIYF.

In this sample, this clonotype turned up many times. The chain uses TRBV7-6 and TRBJ2-2, with D possibly being TRBD2 (7 bases). This CDR3 has 14 amino acids. Germline-derived CDR1 and CDR2 are SGHVS and FNYEAQ. V lost 9 bases to trimming and J lost 7 bases, with 18 bases between them. CDR3 loop: CASRGGPLNGELFF. DNA for the CDR3: TGTGCCAGTAGGGGGGGACCTCTTAACGGGGAGCTGTTTTTT.

In its sample, this clonotype was seen a few times. This rearrangement joins TRBV19 to TRBJ2-1; D is unresolved. V was shortened by 5 bases and J by 4 bases, with 12 bases between the two germline ends. Germline CDR1 is LNHDA and CDR2 is SQIVND (reference sequence). This CDR3 contains 14 residues. The CDR3 DNA reads TGTGCCAGTAGTCCTGGCGGATCTTACAATGAGCAGTTCTTC. As protein: CASSPGGSYNEQFF.

The chain has TRBV27 and TRBJ2-1, with D uncertain. The CDR3 loop spans 12 amino acids. Germline CDR1 is MNHEY and CDR2 is SMNVEV (reference sequence). Between the trimmed V and J ends, which lost 3 bases and 7 bases, there was a span of 7 bases. CDR3 amino acids: CASSFGRNEQFF. CDR3 nucleotide sequence: TGTGCCAGCAGTTTCGGGCGAAATGAGCAGTTCTTC.

This clonotype was counted ten times or more. The gene calls are TRBV27 and TRBJ2-7, with D perhaps TRBD2 (6 bases). The CDR3 loop spans 14 amino acids. Trimming pared 3 bases from V and 3 bases from J, leaving 12 bases between. Looked up from germline, CDR1 is MNHEY and CDR2 is SMNVEV (reference sequence). CDR3 sequence reads: CASSLFSGVYEQYF. The CDR3 DNA reads TGTGCCAGCAGTTTGTTTTCGGGAGTCTACGAGCAGTACTTC.

At least ten counts were recorded for this clonotype. The CDR3 loop is CASSLAREDTQYF. The CDR3 DNA reads TGTGCCAGCAGCTTAGCGCGGGAAGATACGCAGTATTTT. This chain connects TRBV7-9 to TRBJ2-3; maybe TRBD2 (6 bases). The V and J ends lost 0 bases and 5 bases respectively, with 6 bases between them. CDR1 and CDR2 (germline): SEHNR, FQNEAQ (reference sequence). The CDR3 extends over 13 amino acids.

This clonotype was counted at least ten times. DNA of the CDR3: TGTGCCAGCTCACCAGGGGTCGAGGCGGGAGTTGGCGGGACCCAGTACTTC. Translating it yields CASSPGVEAGVGGTQYF. The rearrangement uses TRBV18 and TRBJ2-5; the match to TRBD2 covers 7 bases. The CDR3 is 17 amino acids. J lost 7 bases, V lost 2 bases, and 16 bases had no gene match. CDR1 is KGHSH and CDR2 is LQKENI in the germline V gene.

There are many counts of this clonotype. CDR3 sequence (DNA): TGTGCCAGCAGTGAGGTGGCGACTCCCGAGGGGCCCTATGGCTACACCTTC. Amino acid sequence: CASSEVATPEGPYGYTF. The V call is TRBV2, the J call TRBJ1-2; TRBD1 might be the D (5 bases). The CDR3 has 17 residues. Trimming cost V 3 bases and J 4 bases, with 21 bases left between them. CDR1 is SNHLY and CDR2 is FYNNEI in the germline V gene.

This clonotype turned up a few times. The V and J genes are TRBV12-3 or TRBV12-4 and TRBJ1-1; tentatively, D is TRBD1 (6 bases). The ends were cut back, 3 bases at V and 0 bases at J, with 11 bases in the middle. The length of the CDR3 is 15 residues. Here the CDR3 DNA reads TGTGCCAGCAGTTTCGGACAGAACATGAACACTGAAGCTTTCTTT. Its translation: CASSFGQNMNTEAFF.

Many counts were recorded for this clonotype. DNA of the CDR3: TGTGCCAGCTCACGCCGGACAGGGAATGAGCAGTTCTTC. It codes for CASSRRTGNEQFF. The chain is built from TRBV18 and TRBJ2-1, with 8 positions matching TRBD1. The CDR3 runs to 13 residues. Germline V lookup: CDR1 KGHSH, CDR2 LQKENI. J gave up 7 bases and V 4 bases, and 3 bases lay outside the gene matches.

The genes are TRBV27 and TRBJ2-1; the match to TRBD1 covers 11 bases. The CDR3 has 15 residues. CDR1 and CDR2 (germline): MNHEY, SMNVEV (reference sequence). The junction had 9 bases not matched to a gene; V was cut back by 5 bases and J by 9 bases. The CDR3 DNA reads as TGTGCCAGCAGTCAGGGACAGGGGGATTTTAGTGAGCAGTTCTTC. It is translated as CASSQGQGDFSEQFF.

The chain combines TRBV4-1 with TRBJ2-3; D gene uncertain. The CDR3 covers 18 residues. Trimming cost V 0 bases and J 6 bases, with 22 bases left between them. Germline V gives CDR1 MGHRA, CDR2 YSYEKL. CDR3 in DNA: TGCGCCAGCAGCCAAGATGGGCGAGGCTACAGTTCGTCGGATACGCAGTATTTT. Its protein product is CASSQDGRGYSSSDTQYF.

This clonotype was detected many times. This chain connects TRBV11-2 to TRBJ2-1; 8 bases agree with TRBD2. The CDR3 extends over 15 amino acids. Germline V lookup: CDR1 SGHAT, CDR2 FQNNGV. With V trimmed by 3 bases and J by 5 bases, 6 bases remained unmatched. The CDR3 protein is CASSFSGNADNEQFF. The CDR3 nucleotides read TGTGCCAGCAGCTTTAGCGGGAATGCAGACAATGAGCAGTTCTTC. The entire variable domain, with the rest obtained from reference TRBV11-2 and TRBJ2-1, is as follows: EAGVAQSPRYKIIEKRQSVAFWCNPISGHATLYWYQQILGQGPKLLIQFQNNGVVDDSQLPKDRFSAERLKGVDSTLKIQPAKLEDSAVYLCASSFSGNADNEQFFGPGTRLTVL.

V is TRBV2 and J is TRBJ2-1; 8 bases fit TRBD1. V shed 6 bases, J shed 3 bases, and the junction held 7 bases outside the gene matches. Germline V gives CDR1 SNHLY, CDR2 FYNNEI. The CDR3 loop spans 15 amino acids. The CDR3: CASSADRAVYNEQFF. CDR3 in DNA: TGTGCCAGCAGCGCGGACAGGGCTGTCTACAATGAGCAGTTCTTC.

V and J are TRBV6-6 and TRBJ1-1, with a tentative D call TRBD1 (5 bases). Germline V lookup: CDR1 MNHNY, CDR2 SVGAGI (reference sequence). The germline V and J ends were trimmed by 0 bases and 2 bases, with 10 bases remaining between them. The CDR3 length is 15 residues. The CDR3 protein is CASSYSRQGNTEAFF. The CDR3, as DNA: TGTGCCAGCAGTTACTCGAGGCAGGGCAACACTGAAGCTTTCTTT.

This clonotype was seen at least ten times. The chain employs TRBV7-8 and TRBJ2-7; TRBD2 matches 12 bases. The ends lost 6 bases at V and 2 bases at J; junction bases unmatched: 2. This CDR3 is built from 14 residues. In germline, CDR1 is SGHVS, CDR2 FQNEAQ. CDR3 bases: TGTGCCAGCAGTTGGACTAGCGGGGCCTACGAGCAGTACTTC. Translated, it gives CASSWTSGAYEQYF. Variable domain in full (rest from reference TRBV7-8 and TRBJ2-7): GAGVSQSPRYKVAKRGQDVALRCDPISGHVSLFWYQQALGQGPEFLTYFQNEAQLDKSGLPSDRFFAERPEGSVSTLKIQRTQQEDSAVYLCASSWTSGAYEQYFGPGTRLTVT.

There are many counts of this clonotype. The V gene is TRBV3-1, the J gene TRBJ2-1; TRBD2 matches at 12 bases. J was trimmed by 5 bases and V by 4 bases; bases with no gene match: 9. The CDR3 has 17 amino acids. Germline loops: CDR1 LGHDT, CDR2 YNNKEL (reference sequence). In DNA form, the CDR3 reads TGTGCCAGCAGCCCAACCCCCGGACTAGCGGGAAACAATGAGCAGTTCTTC. It codes for CASSPTPGLAGNNEQFF.

This clonotype showed up just a few times. The chain couples TRBV29-1 to TRBJ2-1; possible D gene TRBD2, 6 bases. The V gene's germline CDR1 is SQVTM and CDR2 ANQGSEA. The V gene lost 4 bases and the J gene lost 4 bases, with 8 bases spanning the gap. CDR3 length: 12 residues. The CDR3, as DNA: TGCAGCGTTGTGGAGGGGTACAATGAGCAGTTCTTC. It translates to CSVVEGYNEQFF.

The table lists this clonotype with many counts. The rearrangement joins TRBV9 to TRBJ2-3, with 9 bases lining up with TRBD2. The CDR3 runs to 16 residues. Germline values: CDR1 SGDLS, CDR2 YYNGEE. Trimming removed 1 base from V and 1 base from J; junction bases left unmatched: 4. As DNA, the CDR3 is TGTGCCAGCAGCGTATCTAGCGGGGCGGGCACAGATACGCAGTATTTT. Protein sequence: CASSVSSGAGTDTQYF.

This clonotype was seen repeatedly, ten times or more. The chain combines TRBV7-9 with TRBJ1-1; D is unresolved. This CDR3 has 14 amino acids. V was trimmed by 2 bases and J by 5 bases, leaving 12 bases between them. CDR1 is SEHNR, CDR2 FQNEAQ, per germline (reference sequence). The CDR3 spells CASSLWRAGTEAFF. The CDR3 DNA sequence: TGTGCCAGCAGCTTATGGAGGGCTGGTACTGAAGCTTTCTTT.